The 11 T cell receptor beta chains listed next were all sequenced from one sample in a study of T-cell memory formation after mild COVID-19. TCRdb ran MiXCR on the 5' RACE reads and lists one entry per CDR3 protein. The table records 150,000 to 200,000 distinct CDR3 sequences, under 20% of them present only once. The specimen was PBMCs or a T cell subset sorted from them (not recorded which). These receptor sequences come from an adult woman who had mild COVID-19 (a few samples of this study predate the infection). Cell type and time point are not known.

This clonotype showed up just a few times. V gene TRBV7-9 combines with J gene TRBJ1-5, with D perhaps matching TRBD1 (6 bases). The CDR3 totals 14 residues. Germline-derived CDR1 and CDR2 are SEHNR and FQNEAQ (reference sequence). V dropped 5 bases and J dropped 7 bases, with 15 bases sitting between them. CDR3 DNA sequence: TGTGCCAGCAGCCCTACAGGGACTCCCCAGCCCCAGCATTTT. This codes for CASSPTGTPQPQHF.

This clonotype was detected many times. The rearrangement joins TRBV4-3 to TRBJ2-1; 10 nucleotides line up with TRBD1. The CDR3 is 16 amino acids. V shed 0 bases, J shed 9 bases, and the junction held 8 bases outside the gene matches. Germline CDR1 and CDR2: LGHNA and YSLEER. The CDR3 is CASSQERTGGLGEQFF. The DNA of the CDR3 is TGCGCCAGCAGCCAAGAGAGGACAGGGGGACTTGGTGAGCAGTTCTTC.

This clonotype was counted between two and nine times. The chain links TRBV4-2 to TRBJ2-7; D may be TRBD2 (5 bases). Trimming took off 3 bases at V and 5 bases at J, with 11 bases between the two ends. Germline V lookup: CDR1 LGHNA, CDR2 YNFKEQ. The length of the CDR3 is 13 residues. CDR3 coding DNA: TGTGCCAGCAGCCACCGGCCCGGGGACGAGCAGTACTTC. Translating gives CASSHRPGDEQYF.

The chain uses TRBV7-9 and TRBJ1-6, with TRBD1 matching 10 bases. The CDR3 has 14 amino acids. Germline V gives CDR1 SEHNR, CDR2 FQNEAQ (reference sequence). V shed 11 bases and J 7 bases; nucleotides not matched to a gene: 8. CDR3 DNA sequence: TGTGCCGAAGCTCCGGGACAGGGGAATTCACCCCTCCACTTT. Translation gives CAEAPGQGNSPLHF.

This clonotype was seen repeatedly, ten times or more. The CDR3 protein is CASSNPGLAGTGELFF. The CDR3 DNA is TGTGCCAGCAGCAATCCGGGACTAGCGGGGACCGGGGAGCTGTTTTTT. V gene TRBV7-3 combines with J gene TRBJ2-2, with 13 positions matching TRBD2. V was pared by 5 bases and J by 5 bases, with 5 bases of the junction left unmatched. The CDR3 consists of 16 residues. Germline CDR1 and CDR2: SGHTA and FQGTGA.

This clonotype turned up a few times. The V and J genes are TRBV5-1 and TRBJ2-3, with 7 bases fitting TRBD1. The germline CDR1 and CDR2 sequences are SGHRS and YFSETQ. This CDR3 has 15 amino acids. V was clipped by 0 bases and J by 0 bases; unmatched bases: 1. The CDR3 DNA follows: TGCGCCAGCAGCTTGGGGGGACAGAGCACAGATACGCAGTATTTT. Translation gives CASSLGGQSTDTQYF.

J is TRBJ2-7 and V is TRBV24-1, with D perhaps matching TRBD1 or TRBD2 (5 bases each). Germline values: CDR1 KGHDR, CDR2 SFDVKD. CDR3 length: 11 amino acids. Between the trimmed V and J ends, which lost 5 bases and 6 bases, there was a span of 7 bases. CDR3 residues: CATSAGTEQYF. The DNA for the CDR3 is TGTGCCACCAGTGCTGGGACCGAGCAGTACTTC.

The chain combines TRBV7-2 with TRBJ1-2; 9 bases match TRBD1. The J segment lost 4 bases and the V segment lost 4 bases, leaving 4 bases of the junction unmatched. This CDR3 comprises 14 residues. Germline V gene sequence: CDR1 SGHTA, CDR2 FQGNSA. The DNA for the CDR3 is TGTGCCAGCAGCTCGGACAGGGGACCCTATGGCTACACCTTC. This sequence encodes CASSSDRGPYGYTF.

Only a few counts were recorded for this clonotype. V usage is TRBV20-1 and J usage is TRBJ2-1, with D uncertain. From germline, CDR1 is DFQATT and CDR2 SNEGSKA (reference sequence). The CDR3 runs 11 residues. Trimming removed 5 bases at V and 5 bases at J, with 7 bases between. The CDR3 region has the DNA TGCAGTGCTTCAGTGGACAATGAGCAGTTCTTC. Translation: CSASVDNEQFF.

There are many counts of this clonotype. The V gene is TRBV3-1, the J gene TRBJ1-2, with a tentative D call TRBD1 (5 bases). This CDR3 has 15 residues. Per the germline V gene, CDR1 is LGHDT and CDR2 is YNNKEL (reference sequence). Trimming removed 0 bases at V and 4 bases at J, with 12 bases between. The DNA for the CDR3 is TGTGCCAGCAGCCAAGATGACAGCCCACTCTATGGCTACACCTTC. Translation gives CASSQDDSPLYGYTF. Filled out from reference TRBV3-1 and TRBJ1-2, the complete variable domain reads DTAVSQTPKYLVTQMGNDKSIKCEQNLGHDTMYWYKQDSKKFLKIMFSYNNKELIINETVPNRFSPKSPDKAHLNLHINSLELGDSAVYFCASSQDDSPLYGYTFGSGTRLTVV.

This clonotype was picked up many times. This chain links TRBV7-6 with TRBJ2-7; D not certain. The CDR3 sequence is 14 residues long. V was pared by 1 base and J by 4 bases, with 11 bases between. The germline V gene has CDR1 SGHVS and CDR2 FNYEAQ. CDR3 DNA sequence: TGTGCCAGCAGCTTAGAGGGTCCCGGGTACGAGCAGTACTTC. Residues: CASSLEGPGYEQYF. The full variable domain, in which reference TRBV7-6 and TRBJ2-7 provide the parts outside the CDR3, is GAGVSQSPRYKVTKRGQDVALRCDPISGHVSLYWYRQALGQGPEFLTYFNYEAQQDKSGLPNDRFSAERPEGSISTLTIQRTEQRDSAMYRCASSLEGPGYEQYFGPGTRLTVT.